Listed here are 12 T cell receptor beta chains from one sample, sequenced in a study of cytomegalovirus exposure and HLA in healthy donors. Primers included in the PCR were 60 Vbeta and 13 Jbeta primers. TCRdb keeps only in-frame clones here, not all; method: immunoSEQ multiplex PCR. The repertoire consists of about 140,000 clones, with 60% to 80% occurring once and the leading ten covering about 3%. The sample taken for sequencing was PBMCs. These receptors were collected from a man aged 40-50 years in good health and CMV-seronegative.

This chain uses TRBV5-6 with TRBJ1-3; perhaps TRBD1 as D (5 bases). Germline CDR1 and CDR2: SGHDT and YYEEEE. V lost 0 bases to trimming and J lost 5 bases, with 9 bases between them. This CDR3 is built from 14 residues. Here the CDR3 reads CASSLDRTRNTIYF. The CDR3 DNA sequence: TGTGCCAGCAGCTTGGACCGGACACGAAACACCATATATTTT.

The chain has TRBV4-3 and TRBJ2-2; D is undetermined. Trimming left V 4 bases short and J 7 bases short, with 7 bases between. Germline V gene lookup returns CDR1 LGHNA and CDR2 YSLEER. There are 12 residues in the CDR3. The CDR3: CASSRFYGELFF. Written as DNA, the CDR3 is TGCGCCAGCAGCCGTTTTTACGGGGAGCTGTTTTTT.

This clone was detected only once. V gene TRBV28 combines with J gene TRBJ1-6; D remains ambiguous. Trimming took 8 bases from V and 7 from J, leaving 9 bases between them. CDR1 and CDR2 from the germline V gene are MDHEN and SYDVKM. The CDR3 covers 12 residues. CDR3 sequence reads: CASGEQNSPLHF. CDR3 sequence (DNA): TGTGCCAGCGGAGAGCAGAATTCACCCCTCCACTTT.

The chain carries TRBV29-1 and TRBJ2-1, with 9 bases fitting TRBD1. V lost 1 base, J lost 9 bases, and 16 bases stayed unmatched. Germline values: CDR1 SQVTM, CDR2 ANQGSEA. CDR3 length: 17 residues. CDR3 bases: TGCAGCGTTGAAGCAGGGGACAGGGTTTCTGTCGAGGGTGAGCAGTTCTTC. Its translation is CSVEAGDRVSVEGEQFF.

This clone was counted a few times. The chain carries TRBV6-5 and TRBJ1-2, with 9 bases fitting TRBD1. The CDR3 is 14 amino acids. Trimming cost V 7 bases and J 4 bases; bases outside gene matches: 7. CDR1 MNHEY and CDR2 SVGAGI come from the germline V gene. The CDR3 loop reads CASKPGQGIYGYTF. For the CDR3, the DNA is TGTGCCAGCAAACCGGGACAGGGCATCTATGGCTACACCTTC.

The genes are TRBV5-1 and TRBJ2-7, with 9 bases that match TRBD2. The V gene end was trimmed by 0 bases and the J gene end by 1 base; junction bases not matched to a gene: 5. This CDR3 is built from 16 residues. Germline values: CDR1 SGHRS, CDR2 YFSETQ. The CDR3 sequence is CASSLGLAGLSYEQYF. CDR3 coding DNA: TGCGCCAGCAGCTTGGGGCTAGCGGGGTTGTCCTACGAGCAGTACTTC.

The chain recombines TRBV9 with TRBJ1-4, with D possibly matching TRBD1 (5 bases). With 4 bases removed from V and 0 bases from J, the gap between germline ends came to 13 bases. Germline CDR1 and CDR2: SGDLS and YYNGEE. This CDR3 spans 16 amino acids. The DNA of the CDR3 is TGTGCCAGCAGCCGGGGGAGGGGAGCAACTAATGAAAAACTGTTTTTT. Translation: CASSRGRGATNEKLFF.

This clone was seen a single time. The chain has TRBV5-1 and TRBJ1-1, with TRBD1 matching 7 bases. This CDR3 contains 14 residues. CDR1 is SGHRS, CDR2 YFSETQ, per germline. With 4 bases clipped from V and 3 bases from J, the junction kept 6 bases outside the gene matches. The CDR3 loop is CASSVRDSYTEAFF. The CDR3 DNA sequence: TGCGCCAGCAGCGTCCGGGACAGTTACACTGAAGCTTTCTTT.

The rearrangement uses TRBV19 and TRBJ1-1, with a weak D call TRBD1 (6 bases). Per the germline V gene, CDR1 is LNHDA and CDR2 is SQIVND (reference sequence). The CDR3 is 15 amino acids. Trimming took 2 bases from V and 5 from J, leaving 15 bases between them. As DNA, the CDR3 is TGTGCCAGTAGTATAAGGAAGGGGGACCGAACTGAAGCTTTCTTT. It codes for CASSIRKGDRTEAFF.

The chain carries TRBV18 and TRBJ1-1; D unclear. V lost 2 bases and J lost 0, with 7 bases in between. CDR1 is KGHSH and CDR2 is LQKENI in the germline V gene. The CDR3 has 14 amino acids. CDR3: CASSPEGMNTEAFF. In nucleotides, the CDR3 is TGTGCCAGCTCACCAGAGGGAATGAACACTGAAGCTTTCTTT.

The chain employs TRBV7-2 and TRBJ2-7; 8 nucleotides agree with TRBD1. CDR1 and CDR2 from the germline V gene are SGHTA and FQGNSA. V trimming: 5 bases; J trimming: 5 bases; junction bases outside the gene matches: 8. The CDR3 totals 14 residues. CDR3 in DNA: TGTGCCAGCAGCATGACAGGGGCGCGGAACGAGCAGTACTTC. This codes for CASSMTGARNEQYF.

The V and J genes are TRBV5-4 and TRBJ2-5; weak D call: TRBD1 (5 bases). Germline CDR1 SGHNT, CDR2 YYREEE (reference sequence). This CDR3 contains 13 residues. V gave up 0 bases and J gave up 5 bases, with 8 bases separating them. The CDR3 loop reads CASSLAKGETQYF. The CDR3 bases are TGTGCCAGCAGCTTGGCTAAGGGGGAGACCCAGTACTTC.